The TCR beta chain described here comes from a study of blood T cell repertoires in COVID-19. For the study at large: T cells, B-cell-depleted T cells, or PBMCs supplied cDNA or gDNA.

Produced via immunoSEQ multiplex PCR; TCRdb's table is partial and in-frame only. Altogether 190,000 or so clones are present, 70% to 90% being singletons, with the ten largest covering 1.2%. This CDR3 has 14 residues. V lost 2 bases to trimming and J lost 4 bases, with 12 bases between them. Germline V gene data show CDR1 as PRHDT and CDR2 as FYEKMQ (reference sequence). The specimen was PBMCs or T cells enriched from blood (not recorded which). This clonotype was obtained from a man aged 25-40 years who had recovered from COVID-19. This chain uses TRBV13 with TRBJ2-7, with D possibly being TRBD2 (5 bases). This CDR3 reads CASSLYGDRYEQYF. In DNA, the CDR3 is TGTGCCAGCAGCTTATACGGGGATCGTTACGAGCAGTACTTC.